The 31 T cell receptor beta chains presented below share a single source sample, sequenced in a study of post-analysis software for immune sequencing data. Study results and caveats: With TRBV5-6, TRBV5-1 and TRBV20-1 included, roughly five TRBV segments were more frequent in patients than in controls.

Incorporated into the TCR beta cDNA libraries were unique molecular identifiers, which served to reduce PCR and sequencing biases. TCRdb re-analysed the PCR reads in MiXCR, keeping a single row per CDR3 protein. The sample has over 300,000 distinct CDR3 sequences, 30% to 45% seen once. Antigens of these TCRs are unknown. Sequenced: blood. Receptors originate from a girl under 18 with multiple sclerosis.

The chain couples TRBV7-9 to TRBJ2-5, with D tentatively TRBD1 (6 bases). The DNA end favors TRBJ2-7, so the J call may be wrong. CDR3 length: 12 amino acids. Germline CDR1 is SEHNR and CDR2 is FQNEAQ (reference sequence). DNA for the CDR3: TGTGCCAGCAGCTCCACAGGGATCGAGCAGTACTTC. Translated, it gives CASSSTGIEQYF.

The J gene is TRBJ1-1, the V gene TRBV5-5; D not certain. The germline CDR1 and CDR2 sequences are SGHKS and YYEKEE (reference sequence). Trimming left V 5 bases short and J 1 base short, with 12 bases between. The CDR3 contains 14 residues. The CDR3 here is CASSRSGPNTEAFF. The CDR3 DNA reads TGTGCCAGCAGTCGATCAGGCCCGAACACTGAAGCTTTCTTT.

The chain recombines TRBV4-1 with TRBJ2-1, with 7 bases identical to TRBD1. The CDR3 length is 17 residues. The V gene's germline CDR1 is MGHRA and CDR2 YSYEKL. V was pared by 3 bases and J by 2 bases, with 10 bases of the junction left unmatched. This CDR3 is CASSHGPGQSTYNEQFF. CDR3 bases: TGCGCCAGCAGCCACGGACCGGGACAGTCGACCTACAATGAGCAGTTCTTC.

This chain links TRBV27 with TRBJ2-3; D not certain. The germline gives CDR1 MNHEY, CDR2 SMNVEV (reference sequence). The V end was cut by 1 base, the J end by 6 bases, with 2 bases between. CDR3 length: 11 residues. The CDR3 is CASSLWDTQYF. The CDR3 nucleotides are TGTGCCAGCAGTTTATGGGATACGCAGTATTTT.

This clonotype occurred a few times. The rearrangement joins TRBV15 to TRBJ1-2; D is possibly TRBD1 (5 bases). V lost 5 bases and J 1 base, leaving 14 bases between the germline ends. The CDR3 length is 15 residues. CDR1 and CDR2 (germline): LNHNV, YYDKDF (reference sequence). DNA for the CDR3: TGTGCCACCAGCGGGGACGTGGGCATTAACTATGGCTACACCTTC. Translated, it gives CATSGDVGINYGYTF.

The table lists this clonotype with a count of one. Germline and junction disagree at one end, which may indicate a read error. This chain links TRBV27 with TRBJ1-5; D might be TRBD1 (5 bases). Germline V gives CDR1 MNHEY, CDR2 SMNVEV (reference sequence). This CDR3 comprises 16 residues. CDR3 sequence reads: CAGSLGAGNSNQPQHF. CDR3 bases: TGTGCCGGCAGTCTTGGGGCAGGCAATAGCAATCAGCCCCAGCATTTT.

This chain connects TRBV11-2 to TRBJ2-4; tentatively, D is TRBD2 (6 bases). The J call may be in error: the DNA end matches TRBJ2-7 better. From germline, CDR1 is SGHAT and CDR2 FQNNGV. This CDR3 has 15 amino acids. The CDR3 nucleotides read TGTGCCAGCAGCCATTACGGGGGTGATTCCTACGAGCAGTACTTC. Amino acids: CASSHYGGDSYEQYF.

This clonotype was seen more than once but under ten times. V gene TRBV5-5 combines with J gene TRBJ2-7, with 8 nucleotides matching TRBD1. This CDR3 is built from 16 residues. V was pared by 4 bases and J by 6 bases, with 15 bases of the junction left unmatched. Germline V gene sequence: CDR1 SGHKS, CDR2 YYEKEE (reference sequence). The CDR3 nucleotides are TGTGCCAGCAGCAGTCCCGGGACAGGAACCGAAGGCGAGCAGTACTTC. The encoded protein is CASSSPGTGTEGEQYF.

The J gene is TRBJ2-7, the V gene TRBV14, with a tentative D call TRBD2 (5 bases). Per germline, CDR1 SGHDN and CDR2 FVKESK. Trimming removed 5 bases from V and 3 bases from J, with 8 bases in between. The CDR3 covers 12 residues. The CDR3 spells CASSGSLYEQYF. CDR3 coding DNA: TGTGCCAGCAGCGGGAGTCTCTACGAGCAGTACTTC.

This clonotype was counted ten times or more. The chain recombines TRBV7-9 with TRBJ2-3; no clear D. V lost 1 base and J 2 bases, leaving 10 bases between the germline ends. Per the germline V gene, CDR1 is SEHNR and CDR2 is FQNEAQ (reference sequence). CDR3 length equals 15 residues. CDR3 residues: CASSLGVTYTDTQYF. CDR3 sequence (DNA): TGTGCCAGCAGCTTAGGGGTGACTTACACAGATACGCAGTATTTT.

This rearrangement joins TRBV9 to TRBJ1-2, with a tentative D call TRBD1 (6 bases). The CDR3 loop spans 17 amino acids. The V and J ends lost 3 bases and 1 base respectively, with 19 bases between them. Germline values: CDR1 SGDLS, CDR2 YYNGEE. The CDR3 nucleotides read TGTGCCAGCAGCGAGAGCTTGGGGGAGGGGGTTAACTATGGCTACACCTTC. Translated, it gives CASSESLGEGVNYGYTF.

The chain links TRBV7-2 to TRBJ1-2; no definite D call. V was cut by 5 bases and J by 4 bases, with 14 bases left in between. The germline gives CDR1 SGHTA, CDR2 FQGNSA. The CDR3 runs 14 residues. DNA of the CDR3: TGTGCCAGCAGCCCCGGCGGATTCGCCTATGGCTACACCTTC. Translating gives CASSPGGFAYGYTF.

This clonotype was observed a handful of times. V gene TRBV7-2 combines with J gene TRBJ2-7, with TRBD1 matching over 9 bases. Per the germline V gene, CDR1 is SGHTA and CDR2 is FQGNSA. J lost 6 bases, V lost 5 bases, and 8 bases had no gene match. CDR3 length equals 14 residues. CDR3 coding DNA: TGTGCCAGCAGCAAACAGGGGGCGCGGGGCGAGCAGTACTTC. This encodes CASSKQGARGEQYF. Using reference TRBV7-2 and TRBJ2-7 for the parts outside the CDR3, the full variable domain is GAGVSQSPSNKVTEKGKDVELRCDPISGHTALYWYRQSLGQGLEFLIYFQGNSAPDKSGLPSDRFSAERTGGSVSTLTIQRTQQEDSAVYLCASSKQGARGEQYFGPGTRLTVT.

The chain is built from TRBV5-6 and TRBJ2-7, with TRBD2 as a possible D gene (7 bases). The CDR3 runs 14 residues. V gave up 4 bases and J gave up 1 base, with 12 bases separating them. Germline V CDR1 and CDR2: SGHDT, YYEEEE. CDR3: CASSRGAFSYEQYF. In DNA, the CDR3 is TGTGCCAGCAGCCGGGGGGCGTTTTCCTACGAGCAGTACTTC.

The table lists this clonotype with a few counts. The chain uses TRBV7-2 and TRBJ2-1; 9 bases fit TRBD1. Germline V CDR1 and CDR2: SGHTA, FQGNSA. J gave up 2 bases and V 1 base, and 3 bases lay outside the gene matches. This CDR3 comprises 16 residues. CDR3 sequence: CASSLVRDRAYNEQFF. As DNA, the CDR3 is TGTGCCAGCAGCTTAGTTCGGGACAGGGCCTACAATGAGCAGTTCTTC.

The CDR3: CATSDFGGGVSDTQYF. CDR3 DNA: TGTGCCACCAGTGACTTTGGGGGCGGGGTCTCAGATACGCAGTATTTT. The chain is built from TRBV24-1 and TRBJ2-3; D tentatively reads TRBD1 or TRBD2 (6 bases each). V shed 4 bases and J shed 4 bases, with 17 bases lying between them. Germline CDR1 reads KGHDR; CDR2 reads SFDVKD. This CDR3 has 16 amino acids.

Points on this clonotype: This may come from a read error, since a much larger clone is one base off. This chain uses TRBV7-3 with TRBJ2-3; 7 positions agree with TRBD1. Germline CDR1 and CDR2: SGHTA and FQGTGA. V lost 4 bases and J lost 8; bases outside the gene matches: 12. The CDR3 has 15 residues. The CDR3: CASSSSGTVGSTQYF. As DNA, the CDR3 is TGTGCCAGCAGCTCGTCCGGGACAGTCGGTAGTACGCAGTATTTT.

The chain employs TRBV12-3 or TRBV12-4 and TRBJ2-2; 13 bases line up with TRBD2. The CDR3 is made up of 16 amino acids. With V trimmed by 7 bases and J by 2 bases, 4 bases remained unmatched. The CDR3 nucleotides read TGTGCCAGCAAGGGGACTAGCGGGGTAAACACCGGGGAGCTGTTTTTT. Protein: CASKGTSGVNTGELFF.

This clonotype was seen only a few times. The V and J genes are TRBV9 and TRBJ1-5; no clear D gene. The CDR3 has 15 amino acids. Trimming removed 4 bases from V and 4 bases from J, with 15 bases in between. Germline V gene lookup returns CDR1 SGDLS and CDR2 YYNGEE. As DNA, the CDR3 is TGTGCCAGCAGCTCCAGGCCGGGTACTAATCAGCCCCAGCATTTT. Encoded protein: CASSSRPGTNQPQHF.

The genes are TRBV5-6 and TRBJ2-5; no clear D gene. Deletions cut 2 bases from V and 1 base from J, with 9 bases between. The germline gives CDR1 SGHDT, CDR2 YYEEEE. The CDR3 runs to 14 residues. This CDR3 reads CASSFPGVQETQYF. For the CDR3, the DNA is TGTGCCAGCAGCTTCCCAGGTGTCCAAGAGACCCAGTACTTC.

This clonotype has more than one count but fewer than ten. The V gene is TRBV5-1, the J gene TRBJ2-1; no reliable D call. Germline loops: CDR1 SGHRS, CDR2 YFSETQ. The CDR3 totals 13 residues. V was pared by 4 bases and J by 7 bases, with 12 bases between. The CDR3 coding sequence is TGCGCCAGCAGCCCAGAGCCCCAGAATGAGCAGTTCTTC. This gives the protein CASSPEPQNEQFF.

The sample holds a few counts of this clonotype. The DNA for the CDR3 is TGTGCCAGCAGCTCGGGACAGGGTAGAGGTGAGCAGTACTTC. Protein sequence: CASSSGQGRGEQYF. J is TRBJ2-5 and V is TRBV11-2; 9 bases align to TRBD1. CDR1 is SGHAT and CDR2 is FQNNGV in the germline V gene. The V segment lost 4 bases and the J segment 11 bases; nucleotides outside the gene matches: 11. The CDR3 has 14 amino acids. The entire variable domain, with the rest obtained from reference TRBV11-2 and TRBJ2-5, is as follows: EAGVAQSPRYKIIEKRQSVAFWCNPISGHATLYWYQQILGQGPKLLIQFQNNGVVDDSQLPKDRFSAERLKGVDSTLKIQPAKLEDSAVYLCASSSGQGRGEQYFGPGTRLLVL.

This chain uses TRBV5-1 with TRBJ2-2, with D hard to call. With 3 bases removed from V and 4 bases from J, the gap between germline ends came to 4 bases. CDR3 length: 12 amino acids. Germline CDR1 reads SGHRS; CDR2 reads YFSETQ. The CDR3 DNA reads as TGCGCCAGCAGCTGGGGCACCGGGGAGCTGTTTTTT. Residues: CASSWGTGELFF.

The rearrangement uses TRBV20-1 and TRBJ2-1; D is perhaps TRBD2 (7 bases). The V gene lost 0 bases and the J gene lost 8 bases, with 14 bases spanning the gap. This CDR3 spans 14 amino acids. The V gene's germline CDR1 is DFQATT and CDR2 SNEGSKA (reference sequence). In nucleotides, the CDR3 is TGCAGTGCTAGAGATCGGGGGGCCGGAGATGAGCAGTTCTTC. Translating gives CSARDRGAGDEQFF.

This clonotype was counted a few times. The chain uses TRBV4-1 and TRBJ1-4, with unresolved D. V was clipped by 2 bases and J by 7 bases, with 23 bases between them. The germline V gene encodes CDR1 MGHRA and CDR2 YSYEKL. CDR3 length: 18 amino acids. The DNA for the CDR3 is TGCGCCAGCAGCCAAAAAAGGGCAGGCTGGCAACTTCCTGAAAAACTGTTTTTT. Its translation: CASSQKRAGWQLPEKLFF.

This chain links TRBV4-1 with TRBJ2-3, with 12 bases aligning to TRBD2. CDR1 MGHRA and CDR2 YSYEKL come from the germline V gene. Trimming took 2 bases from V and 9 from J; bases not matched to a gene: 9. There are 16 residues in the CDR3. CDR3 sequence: CASSQTRLAGAGTQYF. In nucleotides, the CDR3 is TGCGCCAGCAGCCAAACGCGACTAGCGGGGGCGGGGACGCAGTATTTT.

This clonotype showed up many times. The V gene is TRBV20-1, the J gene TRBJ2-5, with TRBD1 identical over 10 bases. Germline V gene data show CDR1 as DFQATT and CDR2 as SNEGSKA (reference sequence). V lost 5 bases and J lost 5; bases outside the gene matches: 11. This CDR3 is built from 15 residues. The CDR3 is CSAPSGTGVGETQYF. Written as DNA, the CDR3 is TGCAGTGCTCCCTCCGGGACAGGGGTTGGGGAGACCCAGTACTTC.

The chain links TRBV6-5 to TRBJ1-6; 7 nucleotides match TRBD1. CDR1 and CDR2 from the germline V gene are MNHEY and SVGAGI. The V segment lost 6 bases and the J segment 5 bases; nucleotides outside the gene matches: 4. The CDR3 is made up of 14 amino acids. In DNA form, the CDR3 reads TGTGCCAGCAGCCAAGGGGGCCATAATTCACCCCTCCACTTT. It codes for CASSQGGHNSPLHF.

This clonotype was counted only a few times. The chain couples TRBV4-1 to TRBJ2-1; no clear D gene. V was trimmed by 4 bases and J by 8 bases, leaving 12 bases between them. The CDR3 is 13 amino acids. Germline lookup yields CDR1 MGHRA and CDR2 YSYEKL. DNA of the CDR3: TGCGCCAGCAGCCCCGTAACCGGTTATGAGCAGTTCTTC. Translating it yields CASSPVTGYEQFF.

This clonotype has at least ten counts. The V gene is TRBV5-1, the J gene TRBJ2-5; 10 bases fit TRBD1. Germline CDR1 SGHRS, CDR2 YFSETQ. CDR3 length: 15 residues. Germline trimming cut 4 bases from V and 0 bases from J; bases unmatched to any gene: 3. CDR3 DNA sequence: TGCGCCAGCAGCCCCGGGACAGGGGACCAAGAGACCCAGTACTTC. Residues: CASSPGTGDQETQYF. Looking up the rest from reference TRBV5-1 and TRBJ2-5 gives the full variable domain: KAGVTQTPRYLIKTRGQQVTLSCSPISGHRSVSWYQQTPGQGLQFLFEYFSETQRNKGNFPGRFSGRQFSNSRSEMNVSTLELGDSALYLCASSPGTGDQETQYFGPGTRLLVL.

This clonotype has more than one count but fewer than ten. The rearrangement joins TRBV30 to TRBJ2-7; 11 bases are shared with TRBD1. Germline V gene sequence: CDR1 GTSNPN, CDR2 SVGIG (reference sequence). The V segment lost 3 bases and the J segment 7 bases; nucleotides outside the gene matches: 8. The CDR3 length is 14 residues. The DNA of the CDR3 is TGTGCCTGGAGGAGGGGACAGGGGGTAGGGGAGCAGTACTTC. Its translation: CAWRRGQGVGEQYF.